This T cell receptor beta chain originates from a study of T cells in Graves' hyperthyroidism and ophthalmopathy. The CDR3 sequence is 14 residues long. Trimming removed 2 bases at V and 5 bases at J, with 12 bases between. Looked up from germline, CDR1 is MNHEY and CDR2 is SVGEGT. TCR beta CDR3 regions were amplified from RNA transcripts. First-round RT-PCR with HTBI primers amplified the TCR CDR3 region. Via MiXCR, TCRdb re-called the multiplex PCR reads, giving one row per CDR3 protein. The table lists about 350,000 distinct CDR3 sequences, approximately 18% of them singletons. The clonotype originates from a woman aged 40 to 50 with Graves' ophthalmopathy. Source material: blood. The chain employs TRBV6-2 or TRBV6-3 and TRBJ1-1, with D possibly TRBD1 on 5 matching bases. This chain's CDR3 is CASSYIGAGTEAFF. The CDR3, as DNA: TGTGCCAGCAGTTACATCGGGGCGGGGACTGAAGCTTTCTTT.